These 22 T cell receptor beta chains were sequenced from one sample in a study of blood T cells in healthy people across ages. A second PCR, run for about 6 to 12 cycles, used a sample-barcoded 5' primer plus a J-beta primer mix. One entry per CDR3 protein results from TCRdb running MiXCR on the 5' RACE reads. The profile shows about 620,000 distinct CDR3 sequences, roughly 20% of them singletons. The specimen was blood. All receptors derive from a man aged 70 or older in good health.

The DNA of the CDR3 is TGTGCCAGCTCACCACGAAAGGAAGTAGAGACCCAGTACTTC. Translating it yields CASSPRKEVETQYF. The J gene is TRBJ2-5, the V gene TRBV18; no reliable D call. The CDR3 extends over 14 amino acids. V was pared by 1 base and J by 4 bases, with 10 bases between. The V gene's germline CDR1 is KGHSH and CDR2 LQKENI.

The sample holds a few counts of this clonotype. Mismatch with germline at one junction end may stem from a read error. The rearrangement uses TRBV10-3 and TRBJ2-3; TRBD2 matches at 9 bases. The CDR3 is made up of 16 amino acids. CDR1 and CDR2 from the germline V gene are ENHRY and SYGVKD. For the CDR3, the DNA is TGTGCCATCAGTGTTAGCGGGAGTGGGAACACAGATGCGCAGTATTTT. Amino acid sequence: CAISVSGSGNTDAQYF.

CDR3 amino acids: CASSYWDTDTQYF. The CDR3 DNA reads as TGTGCCAGCAGTTACTGGGACACAGATACGCAGTATTTT. The chain combines TRBV6-6 with TRBJ2-3; the D is unclear. The CDR3 loop spans 13 amino acids. CDR1 and CDR2 (germline): MNHNY, SVGAGI (reference sequence). The V end lost 1 base, the J end lost 2 bases, and 4 bases lay between the germline ends.

In its sample, this clonotype was seen many times. This sequence joins TRBV5-6 and TRBJ2-7, with TRBD1 matching 8 bases. Trimming at V came to 3 bases and at J to 3 bases, leaving 2 bases not matched to a gene. The CDR3 length is 13 residues. Germline V gene data show CDR1 as SGHDT and CDR2 as YYEEEE. The CDR3, as DNA: TGTGCCAGCAGCTCGGACAGGGTCTACGAGCAGTACTTC. This gives the protein CASSSDRVYEQYF. The entire variable domain, with the rest obtained from reference TRBV5-6 and TRBJ2-7, is as follows: DAGVTQSPTHLIKTRGQQVTLRCSPKSGHDTVSWYQQALGQGPQFIFQYYEEEERQRGNFPDRFSGHQFPNYSSELNVNALLLGDSALYLCASSSDRVYEQYFGPGTRLTVT.

This rearrangement joins TRBV12-3 or TRBV12-4 to TRBJ1-1; D is ambiguous. The CDR3 is 15 residues long. Trimming removed 5 bases from V and 5 bases from J, with 18 bases in between. CDR3 coding DNA: TGTGCCAGCAGTCCCCGGGGAGGGATGAGGACTGAAGCTTTCTTT. Amino acid sequence: CASSPRGGMRTEAFF.

The chain uses TRBV12-3 or TRBV12-4 and TRBJ1-2; TRBD1 might be the D (6 bases). Trimming removed 6 bases from V and 6 bases from J, with 20 bases in between. The CDR3 totals 15 residues. The DNA for the CDR3 is TGTGCCAGCAGCTTAACCCCGGGGGGCGCGAATGGCTACACCTTC. Translated, it gives CASSLTPGGANGYTF.

The chain combines TRBV11-3 with TRBJ2-4; the D gene is possibly TRBD2 (6 bases). CDR3 length: 15 amino acids. The germline V gene encodes CDR1 SGHNT and CDR2 YENEEA. Trimming took off 4 bases at V and 6 bases at J, with 16 bases between the two ends. The CDR3 reads CASSSGVGRSNIQYF. In DNA, the CDR3 is TGTGCCAGCAGCTCGGGGGTGGGCAGATCAAACATTCAGTACTTC. The variable domain in full, completed from reference TRBV11-3 and TRBJ2-4, reads EAGVVQSPRYKIIEKKQPVAFWCNPISGHNTLYWYLQNLGQGPELLIRYENEEAVDDSQLPKDRFSAERLKGVDSTLKIQPAELGDSAVYLCASSSGVGRSNIQYFGAGTRLSVL.

This chain connects TRBV20-1 to TRBJ2-7; possibly TRBD2 for D (5 bases). Between the trimmed V and J ends, which lost 2 bases and 2 bases, there was a span of 13 bases. The CDR3 is made up of 14 amino acids. From germline, CDR1 is DFQATT and CDR2 SNEGSKA (reference sequence). CDR3 in DNA: TGCAGTGCTAGATCGCGGGTAAACCCCTACGAGCAGTACTTC. It codes for CSARSRVNPYEQYF.

This clonotype was counted between two and nine times. CDR3 in amino acids: CASSPGVGSSYEQYF. In DNA, the CDR3 is TGTGCCAGCAGTCCAGGGGTGGGTAGCTCCTACGAGCAGTACTTC. This chain connects TRBV28 to TRBJ2-7, with D possibly being TRBD1 (6 bases). Germline CDR1 MDHEN, CDR2 SYDVKM. The CDR3 has 15 residues. V was shortened by 5 bases and J by 0 bases, with 14 bases between the two germline ends.

This clonotype was picked up a small number of times. The V and J genes are TRBV20-1 and TRBJ2-1; 13 bases are shared with TRBD2. The V gene end was trimmed by 5 bases and the J gene end by 9 bases; junction bases not matched to a gene: 10. This CDR3 comprises 15 residues. The germline gives CDR1 DFQATT, CDR2 SNEGSKA (reference sequence). The CDR3 nucleotides are TGCAGTGCTTCCCGGACTAGCGGGAGTGTTGGTGAGCAGTTCTTC. Its translation: CSASRTSGSVGEQFF.

V and J are TRBV20-1 and TRBJ2-5; 8 nucleotides line up with TRBD1. Germline trimming cut 6 bases from V and 4 bases from J; bases unmatched to any gene: 7. The CDR3 extends over 13 amino acids. Germline V lookup: CDR1 DFQATT, CDR2 SNEGSKA (reference sequence). As DNA, the CDR3 is TGCAGTGCCAGGACAGGGTCTGGAGAGACCCAGTACTTC. It translates to CSARTGSGETQYF.

This clonotype came up a few times. CDR3 in amino acids: CASSANRDLSVTGELFF. CDR3 coding DNA: TGTGCCAGCAGCGCCAACCGGGACCTCTCGGTCACCGGGGAGCTGTTTTTT. The chain employs TRBV9 and TRBJ2-2; D tentatively reads TRBD1 or TRBD2 (5 bases each). From germline, CDR1 is SGDLS and CDR2 YYNGEE. V was cut by 3 bases and J by 4 bases, with 19 bases left in between. This CDR3 is built from 17 residues.

The rearrangement links TRBV7-3 to TRBJ2-7; TRBD1 is a possible D gene (8 bases). V was trimmed by 10 bases and J by 2 bases, leaving 18 bases between them. This CDR3 has 14 residues. Germline V gene lookup returns CDR1 SGHTA and CDR2 FQGTGA. The CDR3 region is CAIGRAGQAYEQYF. The CDR3 bases are TGTGCCATCGGAAGAGCGGGACAGGCCTACGAGCAGTACTTC.

The rearrangement links TRBV2 to TRBJ1-5; D remains ambiguous. The CDR3 runs to 13 residues. Trimming took 6 bases from V and 3 from J, leaving 9 bases between them. Germline-derived CDR1 and CDR2 are SNHLY and FYNNEI. This CDR3 is CASSFQDNQPQHF. The CDR3, as DNA: TGTGCCAGCAGCTTCCAGGACAATCAGCCCCAGCATTTT.

The sample holds a few counts of this clonotype. This chain links TRBV6-2 or TRBV6-3 with TRBJ2-3, with 7 positions matching TRBD2. Germline loops: CDR1 MNHEY, CDR2 SVGEGT. The CDR3 runs to 14 residues. V lost 6 bases to trimming and J lost 3 bases; unmatched junction nucleotides: 6. The CDR3 bases are TGTGCCAGCAGCTACGGGACTAATACAGATACGCAGTATTTT. Translating gives CASSYGTNTDTQYF.

CDR3 nucleotides: TGTGCCAGCAGCTTACCCACGGTTCAAGAGACCCAGTACTTC. It codes for CASSLPTVQETQYF. The rearrangement uses TRBV5-5 and TRBJ2-5; no firm D call. Germline V gene data show CDR1 as SGHKS and CDR2 as YYEKEE (reference sequence). V lost 2 bases and J 2 bases, leaving 10 bases between the germline ends. CDR3 length: 14 residues.

This chain connects TRBV6-2 or TRBV6-3 to TRBJ1-1; maybe TRBD1 (5 bases). Germline values: CDR1 MNHEY, CDR2 SVGEGT. V lost 0 bases and J lost 7, with 9 bases in between. The CDR3 totals 13 residues. CDR3 amino acids: CASSYSGGSEAFF. The CDR3 DNA reads TGTGCCAGCAGTTACTCCGGGGGTAGTGAAGCTTTCTTT.

The chain has TRBV2 and TRBJ1-3; 8 nucleotides align to TRBD1. V lost 6 bases to trimming and J lost 0 bases; unmatched junction nucleotides: 7. CDR3 size: 16 residues. CDR1 is SNHLY, CDR2 FYNNEI, per germline. CDR3 nucleotides: TGTGCCAGCAGAGATCGGACAGGGATCTCTGGAAACACCATATATTTT. This sequence encodes CASRDRTGISGNTIYF.

A few counts support this clonotype. Here the CDR3 DNA reads TGCGCCAGCAGCCCAGGGGGGACAGGCTTATACAATGAGCAGTTCTTC. Translation gives CASSPGGTGLYNEQFF. The chain couples TRBV5-1 to TRBJ2-1; 8 nucleotides match TRBD1. Germline V gives CDR1 SGHRS, CDR2 YFSETQ. The V gene end was trimmed by 4 bases and the J gene end by 4 bases; junction bases not matched to a gene: 10. This CDR3 spans 16 amino acids.

The chain links TRBV28 to TRBJ2-3; maybe TRBD2 (5 bases). The germline V and J ends were trimmed by 4 bases and 1 base, with 15 bases remaining between them. CDR3 length: 16 amino acids. The germline V gene encodes CDR1 MDHEN and CDR2 SYDVKM. The CDR3 DNA is TGTGCCAGCAGTTCTAATTTGGGGAGCCGCACAGATACGCAGTATTTT. Its translation: CASSSNLGSRTDTQYF.

This clonotype was seen more than once but under ten times. V is TRBV5-4 and J is TRBJ2-5; the match to TRBD2 covers 9 bases. Germline V CDR1 and CDR2: SGHNT, YYREEE (reference sequence). CDR3 length: 15 residues. Losses at the gene ends were 4 bases for V and 11 bases for J; bases not matched to a gene: 15. The CDR3 DNA reads as TGTGCCAGCAGCCTTCGACTAGCGGCCTCAAGTGAGCAGTACTTC. Translated: CASSLRLAASSEQYF.

The V call is TRBV6-5, the J call TRBJ1-5; D gene unclear. V gave up 5 bases and J gave up 0 bases, with 14 bases separating them. This CDR3 has 16 residues. Germline assignment: CDR1 MNHEY and CDR2 SVGAGI. The CDR3 protein is CASSPTNGYSNQPQHF. CDR3 sequence (DNA): TGTGCCAGCAGTCCGACGAATGGCTATAGCAATCAGCCCCAGCATTTT.